The clone carrying this T cell receptor beta chain came up once. As yet, its antigen is unknown. This specimen belongs to a study of shared clonotypes between healthy human individuals. For the study at large: Each donor's CD8 memory used one plate, CD8 naive two, each CD4 subset three.

Looked up from germline, CDR1 is SGHNT and CDR2 is YENEEA. The ends were cut back, 0 bases at V and 0 bases at J, with 11 bases in the middle. The CDR3 length is 17 residues. Researchers ran the assay at a deep level. TCRdb's table, derived via immunoSEQ multiplex PCR, lists solely in-frame clones and lacks some. The sample has around 2.5 million clones; over 85% are singletons. Study observations and caveats: Only a few donors were included, so the genetic and exposure-history diversity represented was limited.

The rearrangement links TRBV11-3 to TRBJ2-2; possibly TRBD2 for D (6 bases). The receptor comes from a man younger than 35 in good health. Some clones in this sample may be carry-over from other donors' samples. The sample was naive CD4+ T cells from PBMCs. Subset specified: CD45RA+ positively selected. The CDR3 loop is CASSLDWTISNTGELFF. DNA of the CDR3: TGTGCCAGCAGCTTAGATTGGACTATCTCGAACACCGGGGAGCTGTTTTTT.